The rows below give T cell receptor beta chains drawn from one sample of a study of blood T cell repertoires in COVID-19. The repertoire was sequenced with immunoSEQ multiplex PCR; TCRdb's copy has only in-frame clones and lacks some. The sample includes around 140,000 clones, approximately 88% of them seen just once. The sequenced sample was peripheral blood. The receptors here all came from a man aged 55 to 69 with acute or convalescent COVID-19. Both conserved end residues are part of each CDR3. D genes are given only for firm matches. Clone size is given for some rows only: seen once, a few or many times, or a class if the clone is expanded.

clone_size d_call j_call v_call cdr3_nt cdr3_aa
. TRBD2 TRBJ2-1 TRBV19 TGTGCCAGTAGTTCTTCCCTCCTTAGCGGGGGGGCCTCTTACAATGAGCAGTTCTTC CASSSSLLSGGASYNEQFF
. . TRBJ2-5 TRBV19 TGTGCCAGTAGTATAGATCCAAGGGGGGAGACCCAGTACTTC CASSIDPRGETQYF
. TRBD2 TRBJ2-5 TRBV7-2 TGTGCCAGCAGACTAGCGGGGGGATTAGAGACCCAGTACTTC CASRLAGGLETQYF
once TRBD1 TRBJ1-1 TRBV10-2 TGCGCCAGCAGTGAGCCAGGGGGCTTAATGGTTTTGAACACTGAAGCTTTCTTT CASSEPGGLMVLNTEAFF
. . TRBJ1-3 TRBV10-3 TGTGCCATCAGTGAGAAGGGGCAGAAGAGCTCTGGAAACACCATATATTTT CAISEKGQKSSGNTIYF
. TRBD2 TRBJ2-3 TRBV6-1 TGTGCCAGCAGTGATTCAACTAGCGCAACAGATACGCAGTATTTT CASSDSTSATDTQYF
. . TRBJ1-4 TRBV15 TGTGCCACCAGCAGAGCTCAGGGAATAACTAATGAAAAACTGTTTTTT CATSRAQGITNEKLFF
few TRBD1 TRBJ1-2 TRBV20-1 TGCAGCAGCAAAGGGGGCCACTACACCTTC CSSKGGHYTF
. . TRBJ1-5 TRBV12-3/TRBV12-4 TGTGCCAGCAGTAACGGGAGCAATCAGCCCCAGCATTTT CASSNGSNQPQHF
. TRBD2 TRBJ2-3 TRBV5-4 TGTGCCAGCAGCCTGGGACTAGCGGGGGGCACAGATACGCAGTATTTT CASSLGLAGGTDTQYF
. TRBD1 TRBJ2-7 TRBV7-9 TGTGCCAGCAGCTTTCGACAGGGGTCCCACTACGAGCAGTACTTC CASSFRQGSHYEQYF
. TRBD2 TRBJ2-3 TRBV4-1 TGCGCCAGCAGCCCCCCTAGCGGGGGGGGTGCAGATACGCAGTATTTT CASSPPSGGGADTQYF
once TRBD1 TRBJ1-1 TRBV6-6 TGTGCCAGCAGTGGACAGGTGAACACTGAAGCTTTCTTT CASSGQVNTEAFF
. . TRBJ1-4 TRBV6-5 TGTGCCAGCAGCCGCGACAGGCTCGGTGAAAAACTGTTTTTT CASSRDRLGEKLFF
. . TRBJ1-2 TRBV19 TGTGCCAGTAACCCGACAGGCCGCTATGGCTACACCTTC CASNPTGRYGYTF
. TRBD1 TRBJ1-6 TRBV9 TGTGCCAGCAGCGTAACCGGGACAGTGAATTCACCCCTCCACTTT CASSVTGTVNSPLHF
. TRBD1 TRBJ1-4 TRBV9 TGTGCCAGCAGCGGATCGACAGGGTCTAATGAAAAACTGTTTTTT CASSGSTGSNEKLFF
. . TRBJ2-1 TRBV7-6 TGTGCCAGCAGCTTAGAGAGTCCCGAGCAGTTCTTC CASSLESPEQFF
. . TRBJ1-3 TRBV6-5 TGTGCCAGCAGTTCCAATTCTGGAAACACCATATATTTT CASSSNSGNTIYF
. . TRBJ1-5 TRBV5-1 TGCGCCAGCAGTCTCCGGGGGGGCGGCAATCAGCCCCAGCATTTT CASSLRGGGNQPQHF
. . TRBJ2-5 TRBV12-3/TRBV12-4 TGTGCCAGCACCCAGACAGAGAGGAAGACCCAGTACTTC CASTQTERKTQYF
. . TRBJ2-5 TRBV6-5 TGTGCCAGCAGTTACTCGAGGCCAAAAGAGACCCAGTACTTC CASSYSRPKETQYF
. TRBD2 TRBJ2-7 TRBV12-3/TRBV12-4 TGTGCCAGCAGTTTCGGGGCAGCGGGACTGATAGACTTC CASSFGAAGLIDF
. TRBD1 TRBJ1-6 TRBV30 TGTGCCTGGAGTGCGGGACAGAAAAATTCACCCCTCCACTTT CAWSAGQKNSPLHF
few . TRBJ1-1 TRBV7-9 TGTGCCAGCAGCCCTATACCGAACACTGAAGCTTTCTTT CASSPIPNTEAFF
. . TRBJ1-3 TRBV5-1 TGCGCCAGCAGCTTTGGGGGGAGGACTGGAAACACCATATATTTT CASSFGGRTGNTIYF
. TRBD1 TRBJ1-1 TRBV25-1 TGTGCCAGCAGTGACCGGGACAGGGGTGGCACTGAAGCTTTCTTT CASSDRDRGGTEAFF
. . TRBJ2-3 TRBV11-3 TGTGCCAACCGACATCTCACAGATACGCAGTATTTT CANRHLTDTQYF